This T cell receptor beta chain is from a study of blood T cell repertoires in COVID-19. Generated by immunoSEQ multiplex PCR, the TCRdb table keeps only in-frame clones and is missing some. The profile covers around 160,000 clones, with over 75% appearing a single time and approximately 11% taken by the ten largest. Per germline, CDR1 LGHNA and CDR2 YSLEER. Trimming left V 4 bases short and J 3 bases short, with 7 bases between. The CDR3 totals 13 residues. The chain links TRBV4-3 to TRBJ1-5; no definite D call. The sequence derives from a human donor in a cohort sampled during active COVID-19. Input material: peripheral blood. CDR3 DNA: TGCGCCAGCAGCCGAGGGTACAATCAGCCCCAGCATTTT. Protein sequence: CASSRGYNQPQHF.